Each of the 18 T cell receptor beta chains below was sequenced from the same sample in a study of T cells in Graves' hyperthyroidism and ophthalmopathy. TCR beta CDR3 regions were amplified from RNA. TCR CDR3 underwent first-round RT-PCR with the HTBI primer set. TCRdb analysed the multiplex PCR reads with MiXCR anew, one entry per CDR3 protein. In the table there are under 250,000 distinct CDR3 sequences, roughly 15% of which are singletons. Sequencing was carried out using blood. The receptors originated from a man in his fifties or sixties with Graves' hyperthyroidism.

The chain recombines TRBV20-1 with TRBJ1-3; D not certain. Trimming removed 2 bases from V and 0 bases from J, with 5 bases in between. The CDR3 consists of 13 residues. The germline V gene encodes CDR1 DFQATT and CDR2 SNEGSKA (reference sequence). The CDR3 DNA reads as TGCAGTGCTAGAACCCCCTCTGGAAACACCATATATTTT. Translated, it gives CSARTPSGNTIYF.

The V call is TRBV20-1, the J call TRBJ2-2; the match to TRBD1 covers 7 bases. From germline, CDR1 is DFQATT and CDR2 SNEGSKA (reference sequence). The CDR3 length is 16 residues. J lost 6 bases, V lost 0 bases, and 10 bases had no gene match. This chain's CDR3 is CSARDIVRGTAGELFF. The CDR3 DNA sequence: TGCAGTGCTAGAGATATAGTCAGGGGGACCGCCGGGGAGCTGTTTTTT.

The chain combines TRBV11-2 with TRBJ2-6; possibly TRBD1 or TRBD2 for D (5 bases each). CDR1 and CDR2 (germline): SGHAT, FQNNGV. Deletions cut 6 bases from V and 2 bases from J, with 17 bases between. CDR3 size: 17 residues. The CDR3 loop is CASSRGMGEAGANVLTF. The CDR3 nucleotides are TGTGCCAGCAGTAGAGGGATGGGGGAAGCTGGGGCCAACGTCCTGACTTTC.

This clonotype was observed many times. This rearrangement joins TRBV28 to TRBJ2-7, with D possibly called TRBD1 or TRBD2 (5 bases each). Between the trimmed V and J ends, which lost 3 bases and 2 bases, there was a span of 11 bases. Germline V gene lookup returns CDR1 MDHEN and CDR2 SYDVKM. The CDR3 is made up of 14 amino acids. This chain's CDR3 is CASSLSGPPYEQYF. In DNA form, the CDR3 reads TGTGCCAGCAGTTTGTCGGGGCCTCCCTACGAGCAGTACTTC.

This clonotype has a count of ten or more. J is TRBJ2-7 and V is TRBV5-1; 7 bases line up with TRBD1. V lost 0 bases and J lost 9; bases outside the gene matches: 9. Germline V CDR1 and CDR2: SGHRS, YFSETQ. This CDR3 region has 14 residues. CDR3 DNA sequence: TGCGCCAGCAGCTTGGGGGGACAGACCTCCGCGCAGTACTTC. It specifies CASSLGGQTSAQYF.

The V call is TRBV9, the J call TRBJ1-2, with TRBD1 as a possible D gene (5 bases). Trimming took off 8 bases at V and 5 bases at J, with 13 bases between the two ends. Germline loops: CDR1 SGDLS, CDR2 YYNGEE. This CDR3 spans 12 amino acids. This CDR3 reads CASQGVGYGYTF. The DNA for the CDR3 is TGTGCCAGTCAGGGAGTAGGGTATGGCTACACCTTC.

This clonotype has at least ten counts. The chain couples TRBV5-1 to TRBJ1-5; D is unresolved. Trimming stripped 0 bases from V and 7 bases from J, with 14 bases between. This CDR3 is built from 15 residues. The germline CDR1 and CDR2 sequences are SGHRS and YFSETQ. CDR3 coding DNA: TGCGCCAGCAGCTTGGACGGGGTCCGGTGGCAGCCCCAGCATTTT. This gives the protein CASSLDGVRWQPQHF.

The J gene is TRBJ2-1, the V gene TRBV24-1; D uncertain. The CDR3 has 12 residues. CDR1 is KGHDR, CDR2 SFDVKD, per germline. Deletions cut 5 bases from V and 5 bases from J, with 6 bases between. CDR3: CATSADHNEQFF. The CDR3 DNA reads TGTGCCACCAGTGCAGACCACAATGAGCAGTTCTTC.

The table lists this clonotype with many counts. The CDR3 sequence: CAISDRGRETQYF. The CDR3 nucleotides are TGTGCCATCAGTGACAGGGGGCGAGAGACCCAGTACTTC. V gene TRBV10-3 combines with J gene TRBJ2-5; the match to TRBD1 covers 8 bases. The CDR3 loop spans 13 amino acids. V was clipped by 3 bases and J by 4 bases; unmatched bases: 1. The germline CDR1 and CDR2 sequences are ENHRY and SYGVKD.

There are many counts of this clonotype. The chain couples TRBV9 to TRBJ2-1; 10 nucleotides align to TRBD2. This CDR3 is built from 14 residues. Trimming cost V 3 bases and J 9 bases; bases outside gene matches: 6. Germline CDR1 and CDR2: SGDLS and YYNGEE. The CDR3 DNA reads as TGTGCCAGCAGCGCTCTAGCGGGAGAGGGTGAGCAGTTCTTC. Protein product: CASSALAGEGEQFF.

The sample holds many counts of this clonotype. The CDR3 protein is CASSRFRQGARGANVLTF. The CDR3 nucleotides are TGTGCCAGCAGCCGATTCCGACAGGGGGCGCGCGGGGCCAACGTCCTGACTTTC. The rearrangement links TRBV3-1 to TRBJ2-6; 10 bases line up with TRBD1. With V trimmed by 4 bases and J by 4 bases, 10 bases remained unmatched. The germline V gene encodes CDR1 LGHDT and CDR2 YNNKEL (reference sequence). This CDR3 is built from 18 residues. The full variable domain, completed using reference TRBV3-1 and TRBJ2-6, is DTAVSQTPKYLVTQMGNDKSIKCEQNLGHDTMYWYKQDSKKFLKIMFSYNNKELIINETVPNRFSPKSPDKAHLNLHINSLELGDSAVYFCASSRFRQGARGANVLTFGAGSRLTVL.

The chain has TRBV7-9 and TRBJ2-2; possibly TRBD1 for D (5 bases). Trimming cost V 1 base and J 3 bases, with 6 bases left between them. Germline values: CDR1 SEHNR, CDR2 FQNEAQ (reference sequence). The CDR3 length is 14 residues. Here the CDR3 DNA reads TGTGCCAGCAGCTTAGTACAGGACACCGGGGAGCTGTTTTTT. Its protein is CASSLVQDTGELFF.

Only a few counts were recorded for this clonotype. This rearrangement joins TRBV4-1 to TRBJ1-3; 7 nucleotides line up with TRBD1. J lost 0 bases, V lost 2 bases, and 10 bases had no gene match. The length of the CDR3 is 18 residues. Germline CDR1 and CDR2: MGHRA and YSYEKL. The CDR3 sequence: CASSQRTGTVSSGNTIYF. The CDR3 nucleotides read TGCGCCAGCAGCCAAAGAACCGGGACAGTCTCCTCTGGAAACACCATATATTTT.

This clonotype was seen ten or more times. The J gene is TRBJ2-2, the V gene TRBV11-3, with 9 bases fitting TRBD1. Germline-derived CDR1 and CDR2 are SGHNT and YENEEA. The CDR3 extends over 17 amino acids. J was trimmed by 4 bases and V by 3 bases; bases with no gene match: 9. CDR3 sequence (DNA): TGTGCCAGCAGCTTCCCGATCGGGACAGGGTCCACCGGGGAGCTGTTTTTT. Amino acids: CASSFPIGTGSTGELFF.

This clonotype was detected only a few times. The rearrangement uses TRBV2 and TRBJ2-7; D is undetermined. The CDR3 is 12 amino acids. CDR1 SNHLY and CDR2 FYNNEI come from the germline V gene. V was cut by 7 bases and J by 4 bases, with 11 bases left in between. This CDR3 reads CASMNMGYEQYF. Here the CDR3 DNA reads TGTGCCAGCATGAATATGGGGTACGAGCAGTACTTC. The full variable domain, completed using reference TRBV2 and TRBJ2-7, is EPEVTQTPSHQVTQMGQEVILRCVPISNHLYFYWYRQILGQKVEFLVSFYNNEISEKSEIFDDQFSVERPDGSNFTLKIRSTKLEDSAMYFCASMNMGYEQYFGPGTRLTVT.

For this clonotype: A much larger clone lies one base from this, so it may be a read error. The conserved closing phenylalanine or tryptophan is absent in this CDR3, likely reflecting a read error. The CDR3 loop is CAWSLQGYSPLHL. In DNA, the CDR3 is TGTGCCTGGAGCCTACAGGGGTATTCACCCCTCCACTTG. This rearrangement joins TRBV30 to TRBJ1-6; 7 nucleotides line up with TRBD1. Germline trimming cut 3 bases from V and 8 bases from J; bases unmatched to any gene: 4. Germline lookup yields CDR1 GTSNPN and CDR2 SVGIG (reference sequence). This CDR3 has 13 amino acids.

This clonotype came up a few times. The chain couples TRBV19 to TRBJ1-5; perhaps TRBD1 as D (6 bases). The V gene lost 7 bases and the J gene lost 3 bases, with 16 bases spanning the gap. The CDR3 spans 15 residues. Per the germline V gene, CDR1 is LNHDA and CDR2 is SQIVND (reference sequence). The CDR3 DNA is TGTGCCAGTACCCTACGAGGACAGCTCAATCAGCCCCAGCATTTT. It is translated as CASTLRGQLNQPQHF.

The table lists this clonotype with many counts. The V call is TRBV6-2 or TRBV6-3, the J call TRBJ2-1; 15 bases are a match to TRBD2. Per the germline V gene, CDR1 is MNHEY and CDR2 is SVGEGT. The CDR3 extends over 14 amino acids. V trimming: 5 bases; J trimming: 10 bases; junction bases outside the gene matches: 3. CDR3 residues: CASSRGLAGGEQFF. In nucleotides, the CDR3 is TGTGCCAGCAGTAGAGGACTAGCGGGAGGGGAGCAGTTCTTC.